This TCR beta chain was recorded in a study of naive and memory T cell subsets. The table lists this clonotype with many counts. Its antigen is undetermined. Study findings and constraints: Far more TCRs reportedly came from tuberculin skin test site biopsies.

The length of the CDR3 is 15 residues. Trimming removed 7 bases from V and 5 bases from J; junction bases left unmatched: 13. CDR1 is SQVTM and CDR2 is ANQGSEA in the germline V gene. The SP2 primer and nested alpha and beta constant region primers amplified ligated cDNA in four rounds. Blood and skin TCR RNA was reverse transcribed with alpha and beta constant primers. TCRdb itself ran the UMI-ligation and nested PCR reads through MiXCR, one entry per CDR3 protein. Here the sample spans more than 30,000 distinct CDR3 sequences, 9.5% to 12% being singletons. Treatment noted: skin biopsy from PPD injection site in Mantoux-positive individual. TCR cDNA received a 3' ligated oligonucleotide that carried a UMI. Individuals with a positive Mantoux test gave biopsies from PPD-injected skin. Unsorted total RNA, roughly 1 to 1,100 ng, was DNase treated before reverse transcription.

The chain combines TRBV29-1 with TRBJ2-5, with 10 bases matching TRBD1. The sequence was obtained from an adult in good health. This material consisted of skin, taken from a tuberculin skin test site. The CDR3 nucleotides are TGCAGCGCTAATACCGGGACAGGGGTGGCTGAGACCCAGTACTTC. Its translation: CSANTGTGVAETQYF.